The 21 T cell receptor beta chains in this list originate from one sample, sequenced in a study of control samples from healthy donors and cancer patients. Clones were read by immunoSEQ multiplex PCR, and TCRdb kept only the in-frame ones, dropping some. The sample yields roughly 120,000 clones, 93% seen once. Sequenced material: blood. These receptors all come from a man between 25 and 39 years old in good health.

The genes are TRBV6-5 and TRBJ1-3; D unresolved. The V end was cut by 6 bases, the J end by 2 bases, with 11 bases between. The germline V gene encodes CDR1 MNHEY and CDR2 SVGAGI. There are 14 residues in the CDR3. CDR3 in amino acids: CASSPSWAGNTIYF. The CDR3 DNA sequence: TGTGCCAGCAGCCCCTCATGGGCTGGAAACACCATATATTTT.

The chain joins TRBV18 to TRBJ1-1; D not resolved. The germline gives CDR1 KGHSH, CDR2 LQKENI. This CDR3 is built from 14 residues. Trimming left V 0 bases short and J 0 bases short, with 5 bases between. CDR3: CASSPPSLNTEAFF. As DNA, the CDR3 is TGTGCCAGCTCACCACCGTCGCTGAACACTGAAGCTTTCTTT.

The V call is TRBV5-1, the J call TRBJ1-6, with D possibly being TRBD1 (5 bases). Germline CDR1 SGHRS, CDR2 YFSETQ. The CDR3 has 15 residues. V was shortened by 0 bases and J by 10 bases, with 14 bases between the two germline ends. CDR3 in DNA: TGCGCCAGCAGCTTGGGGGACGGTATACAGTCACCCCTCCACTTT. It codes for CASSLGDGIQSPLHF.

The chain couples TRBV28 to TRBJ2-7, with D perhaps matching TRBD2 (5 bases). The V and J ends lost 0 bases and 2 bases respectively, with 11 bases between them. Germline CDR1 and CDR2: MDHEN and SYDVKM. The CDR3 length is 15 residues. This CDR3 is CASSLWEAVTYEQYF. CDR3 DNA sequence: TGTGCCAGCAGTTTATGGGAGGCGGTTACCTACGAGCAGTACTTC. The full variable domain, its missing parts supplied by reference TRBV28 and TRBJ2-7, is DVKVTQSSRYLVKRTGEKVFLECVQDMDHENMFWYRQDPGLGLRLIYFSYDVKMKEKGDIPEGYSVSREKKERFSLILESASTNQTSMYLCASSLWEAVTYEQYFGPGTRLTVT.

J is TRBJ2-2 and V is TRBV11-3; 7 bases line up with TRBD2. Trimming removed 1 base from V and 2 bases from J; junction bases left unmatched: 7. This CDR3 has 17 residues. Germline loops: CDR1 SGHNT, CDR2 YENEEA. In nucleotides, the CDR3 is TGTGCCAGCAGCTTAGCGTCGGGACTACTAAACACCGGGGAGCTGTTTTTT. Translated: CASSLASGLLNTGELFF.

The genes are TRBV10-3 and TRBJ1-4; 9 bases fit TRBD1. Germline-derived CDR1 and CDR2 are ENHRY and SYGVKD. J gave up 8 bases and V 3 bases, and 10 bases lay outside the gene matches. The CDR3 has 16 amino acids. The CDR3 DNA reads as TGTGCCATCAGTGAATCATTGGGACAGGGAGGGGAAAAACTGTTTTTT. Protein: CAISESLGQGGEKLFF.

The chain recombines TRBV25-1 with TRBJ2-1, with a weak D call TRBD1 (6 bases). Germline V gene data show CDR1 as MGHDK and CDR2 as SYGVNS. This CDR3 is built from 13 residues. V lost 4 bases and J lost 14, with 18 bases in between. Written as DNA, the CDR3 is TGTGCCAGCAGTGGGTCGGGACATTTAACCGAGTTCTTC. Protein product: CASSGSGHLTEFF. Complete variable domain (other parts from reference TRBV25-1 and TRBJ2-1): EADIYQTPRYLVIGTGKKITLECSQTMGHDKMYWYQQDPGMELHLIHYSYGVNSTEKGDLSSESTVSRIRTEHFPLTLESARPSHTSQYLCASSGSGHLTEFFGPGTRLTVL.

This chain connects TRBV10-3 to TRBJ1-5; possibly TRBD1 for D (6 bases). Germline CDR1 reads ENHRY; CDR2 reads SYGVKD. Trimming left V 6 bases short and J 9 bases short, with 15 bases between. The CDR3 is 13 amino acids. CDR3 in amino acids: CAIRGTGTGPQHF. The CDR3 bases are TGTGCCATCAGGGGAACAGGGACGGGGCCCCAGCATTTT.

The chain recombines TRBV6-5 with TRBJ1-2; D is unresolved. The CDR3 covers 12 residues. Germline loops: CDR1 MNHEY, CDR2 SVGAGI. V was pared by 7 bases and J by 8 bases, with 14 bases between. DNA of the CDR3: TGTGCCAGCACCACTTTGAAGGGAGGCTACACCTTC. It translates to CASTTLKGGYTF.

Concerning this clone itself: At one of its ends the junction is not consistent with the germline gene, which may arise from a read error. The chain is built from TRBV6-5 and TRBJ1-3; D is undetermined. The germline CDR1 and CDR2 sequences are MNHEY and SVGAGI. This CDR3 has 12 residues. The CDR3 region is CASRYSGNTIYF. The CDR3 coding sequence is TGTGCCAGCAGGTACTCTGGAAACACCATATATTTT.

The rearrangement uses TRBV5-5 and TRBJ1-5; maybe TRBD1 (5 bases). The V end was cut by 3 bases, the J end by 6 bases, with 13 bases between. The CDR3 spans 14 residues. Germline CDR1 SGHKS, CDR2 YYEKEE (reference sequence). The CDR3: CASSSEQGGQPQHF. CDR3 DNA: TGTGCCAGCAGCTCGGAGCAGGGTGGTCAGCCCCAGCATTTT.

The chain joins TRBV11-2 to TRBJ2-7; D is tentatively TRBD1 or TRBD2 (5 bases each). CDR1 is SGHAT, CDR2 FQNNGV, per germline. Deletions cut 5 bases from V and 6 bases from J, with 17 bases between. There are 14 residues in the CDR3. CDR3 sequence reads: CASSPSGLGSEQYF. For the CDR3, the DNA is TGTGCCAGCAGCCCTTCGGGGCTAGGCTCCGAGCAGTACTTC. The whole variable domain, remainder taken from reference TRBV11-2 and TRBJ2-7, is EAGVAQSPRYKIIEKRQSVAFWCNPISGHATLYWYQQILGQGPKLLIQFQNNGVVDDSQLPKDRFSAERLKGVDSTLKIQPAKLEDSAVYLCASSPSGLGSEQYFGPGTRLTVT.

The rearrangement joins TRBV28 to TRBJ1-5; D possibly corresponds to TRBD1 (5 bases). Germline CDR1 is MDHEN and CDR2 is SYDVKM. This CDR3 comprises 11 residues. Between the trimmed V and J ends, which lost 4 bases and 13 bases, there was a span of 11 bases. The CDR3 region is CASSWGTGQHF. The CDR3, as DNA: TGTGCCAGCAGTTGGGGGACGGGGCAGCATTTT.

The chain carries TRBV6-1 and TRBJ2-7, with D possibly matching TRBD2 (5 bases). This CDR3 has 11 amino acids. Germline assignment: CDR1 MNHNS and CDR2 SASEGT. Trimming removed 2 bases at V and 10 bases at J, with 9 bases between. The CDR3 protein is CASSESDSQYV. CDR3 in DNA: TGTGCCAGCAGTGAATCGGACTCTCAGTACGTC.

V gene TRBV5-1 combines with J gene TRBJ1-2; 7 positions match TRBD1. Trimming at V came to 3 bases and at J to 3 bases, leaving 5 bases not matched to a gene. The CDR3 runs 14 residues. Germline CDR1 and CDR2: SGHRS and YFSETQ. DNA for the CDR3: TGCGCCAGCAGCTCGGGACAGCTCGACTATGGCTACACCTTC. Protein product: CASSSGQLDYGYTF. The full variable domain, in which reference TRBV5-1 and TRBJ1-2 provide the parts outside the CDR3, is KAGVTQTPRYLIKTRGQQVTLSCSPISGHRSVSWYQQTPGQGLQFLFEYFSETQRNKGNFPGRFSGRQFSNSRSEMNVSTLELGDSALYLCASSSGQLDYGYTFGSGTRLTVV.

V is TRBV7-2 and J is TRBJ1-1; 8 bases fit TRBD1. This CDR3 has 11 residues. Germline trimming cut 4 bases from V and 11 bases from J; bases unmatched to any gene: 3. Germline V gene lookup returns CDR1 SGHTA and CDR2 FQGNSA. Here the CDR3 DNA reads TGTGCCAGCAGCTACCGACAGGGGGCTTTCTTT. Translating gives CASSYRQGAFF.

This clone was observed a handful of times. The V and J genes are TRBV11-1 and TRBJ2-5; D gene uncertain. Germline V gene sequence: CDR1 SGHAT, CDR2 FQDESV (reference sequence). There are 11 residues in the CDR3. Trimming removed 3 bases from V and 5 bases from J, with 4 bases in between. The CDR3 region is CASSFGETQYF. In DNA, the CDR3 is TGTGCCAGCAGCTTTGGTGAGACCCAGTACTTC. Using reference TRBV11-1 and TRBJ2-5 for the parts outside the CDR3, the full variable domain is EAEVAQSPRYKITEKSQAVAFWCDPISGHATLYWYRQILGQGPELLVQFQDESVVDDSQLPKDRFSAERLKGVDSTLKIQPAELGDSAMYLCASSFGETQYFGPGTRLLVL.

This rearrangement joins TRBV7-3 to TRBJ1-1, with TRBD1 as a possible D gene (5 bases). V shed 5 bases and J shed 1 base, with 11 bases lying between them. The length of the CDR3 is 14 residues. Germline V CDR1 and CDR2: SGHTA, FQGTGA. CDR3 in DNA: TGTGCCAGCAGCGTATTGGGGCCGAACACTGAAGCTTTCTTT. Encoded protein: CASSVLGPNTEAFF. Together with reference TRBV7-3 and TRBJ1-1, the CDR3 gives the full variable domain: GAGVSQTPSNKVTEKGKYVELRCDPISGHTALYWYRQSLGQGPEFLIYFQGTGAADDSGLPNDRFFAVRPEGSVSTLKIQRTERGDSAVYLCASSVLGPNTEAFFGQGTRLTVV.

The chain uses TRBV18 and TRBJ2-1; a possible D gene is TRBD1 (7 bases). CDR1 and CDR2 (germline): KGHSH, LQKENI. The CDR3 sequence is 14 residues long. Deletions cut 4 bases from V and 8 bases from J, with 15 bases between. The CDR3 DNA follows: TGTGCCAGCTCACAGCCGACAGGGAGGCATGAGCAGTTCTTC. Protein: CASSQPTGRHEQFF. Variable domain in full (rest from reference TRBV18 and TRBJ2-1): NAGVMQNPRHLVRRRGQEARLRCSPMKGHSHVYWYRQLPEEGLKFMVYLQKENIIDESGMPKERFSAEFPKEGPSILRIQQVVRGDSAAYFCASSQPTGRHEQFFGPGTRLTVL.

The genes are TRBV2 and TRBJ2-3; 7 bases are shared with TRBD1. The CDR3 is 13 residues long. V was clipped by 9 bases and J by 6 bases; unmatched bases: 9. CDR1 is SNHLY, CDR2 FYNNEI, per germline. DNA of the CDR3: TGTGCCAGGATAGACAGGGCTAAGGATACGCAGTATTTT. Translated: CARIDRAKDTQYF.

The chain joins TRBV5-1 to TRBJ1-2; 8 bases agree with TRBD1. The CDR3 has 15 residues. The germline CDR1 and CDR2 sequences are SGHRS and YFSETQ. The J segment lost 4 bases and the V segment lost 3 bases, leaving 8 bases of the junction unmatched. The CDR3 spells CASSSSGTGGYGYTF. The DNA for the CDR3 is TGCGCCAGCAGCTCCTCCGGCACAGGGGGCTATGGCTACACCTTC.